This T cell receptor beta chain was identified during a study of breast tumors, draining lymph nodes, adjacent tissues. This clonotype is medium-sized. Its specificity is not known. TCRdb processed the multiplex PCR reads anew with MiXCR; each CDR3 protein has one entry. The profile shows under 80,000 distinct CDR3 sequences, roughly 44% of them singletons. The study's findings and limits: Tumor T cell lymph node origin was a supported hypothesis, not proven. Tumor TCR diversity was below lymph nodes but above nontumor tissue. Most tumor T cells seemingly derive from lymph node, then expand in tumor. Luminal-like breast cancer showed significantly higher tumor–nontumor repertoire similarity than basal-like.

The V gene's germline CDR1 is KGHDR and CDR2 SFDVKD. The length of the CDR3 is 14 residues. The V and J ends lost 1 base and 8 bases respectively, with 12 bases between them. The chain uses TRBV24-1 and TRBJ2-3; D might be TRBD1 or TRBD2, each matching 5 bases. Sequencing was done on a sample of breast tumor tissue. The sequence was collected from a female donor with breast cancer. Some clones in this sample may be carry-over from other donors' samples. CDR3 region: CATSDLSPRGTQYF. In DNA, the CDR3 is TGTGCCACCAGTGATTTATCCCCGAGGGGTACGCAGTATTTT.